Sequencing of this T cell receptor beta chain was carried out in a study of blood T cell repertoires in COVID-19. As for the study in general: From the United States, Italy and Spain came samples of acute and convalescent COVID-19.

The CDR3 is 16 amino acids. J was trimmed by 1 base and V by 1 base; bases with no gene match: 5. Germline V CDR1 and CDR2: SGHTA, FQGNSA. Generated by immunoSEQ multiplex PCR, the TCRdb table keeps only in-frame clones and is missing some. Of 250,000 to 300,000 clones in the sample, roughly 90% are singletons; the top ten hold roughly 2.4%. The receptor was isolated from a woman in her 50s who had recovered from COVID-19. Sequencing was carried out using peripheral blood. V usage is TRBV7-2 and J usage is TRBJ1-2; TRBD1 matches at 8 bases. The chain's CDR3 is CASSLGQGAGNYGYTF. Here the CDR3 DNA reads TGTGCCAGCAGCTTAGGGCAGGGGGCGGGTAACTATGGCTACACCTTC.